These 5 T cell receptor beta chains came from one sample sequenced in a study of T cells in Graves' hyperthyroidism and ophthalmopathy. Amplified TCR beta CDR3 regions derived from RNA transcripts. The TCR CDR3 first-round RT-PCR relied on the HTBI primer set. TCRdb re-called the multiplex PCR reads with MiXCR, one entry per CDR3 protein. This sample has nearly 600,000 distinct CDR3 sequences; more than 13% occur once, and the top ten carry less than 9%. Sequencing was performed on blood. These receptors all stem from a woman aged 18-30 years with Graves' ophthalmopathy.

This chain links TRBV6-2 or TRBV6-3 with TRBJ2-1; tentatively, D is TRBD1 or TRBD2 (5 bases each). V was trimmed by 5 bases and J by 8 bases, leaving 16 bases between them. Per the germline V gene, CDR1 is MNHEY and CDR2 is SVGEGT. This CDR3 has 14 residues. The CDR3 DNA reads TGTGCCAGCAGTACTCCCGGGACCGGGTATGAGCAGTTCTTC. It codes for CASSTPGTGYEQFF.

The chain recombines TRBV12-3 or TRBV12-4 with TRBJ2-1, with a possible D match to TRBD2 (6 bases). With 3 bases removed from V and 0 bases from J, the gap between germline ends came to 15 bases. The CDR3 consists of 17 residues. For the CDR3, the DNA is TGTGCCAGCAGTTTCGCCGGGGGACCCCTCTCCTACAATGAGCAGTTCTTC. This codes for CASSFAGGPLSYNEQFF.

This clonotype has more than one count but fewer than ten. The chain couples TRBV30 to TRBJ2-1, with TRBD2 as a possible D gene (6 bases). V lost 7 bases and J lost 10, with 11 bases in between. This CDR3 is built from 10 residues. Germline V gives CDR1 GTSNPN, CDR2 SVGIG (reference sequence). Here the CDR3 DNA reads TGTGCCTCTGGAGGGAGGGAGCAGTTCTTC. It yields the protein CASGGREQFF. Full variable domain (missing parts from reference TRBV30 and TRBJ2-1): SQTIHQWPATLVQPVGSPLSLECTVEGTSNPNLYWYRQAAGRGLQLLFYSVGIGQISSEVPQNLSASRPQDRQFILSSKKLLLSDSGFYLCASGGREQFFGPGTRLTVL.

This sequence joins TRBV9 and TRBJ1-1, with D possibly being TRBD1 (5 bases). The germline CDR1 and CDR2 sequences are SGDLS and YYNGEE. Trimming removed 1 base from V and 4 bases from J, with 11 bases in between. CDR3 length: 14 amino acids. The CDR3 DNA sequence: TGTGCCAGCAGCGTACAGGGCGCGACCACTGAAGCTTTCTTT. Translation: CASSVQGATTEAFF.

This clonotype was picked up many times. The chain links TRBV3-1 to TRBJ2-1, with 13 nucleotides matching TRBD2. This CDR3 is 17 amino acids long. The germline V gene encodes CDR1 LGHDT and CDR2 YNNKEL (reference sequence). Trimming at V came to 1 base and at J to 8 bases, leaving 8 bases not matched to a gene. Here the CDR3 DNA reads TGTGCCAGCAGCCAAGCGCCGGGACTAGCGGGAAGGGATGAGCAGTTCTTC. Amino acid sequence: CASSQAPGLAGRDEQFF.